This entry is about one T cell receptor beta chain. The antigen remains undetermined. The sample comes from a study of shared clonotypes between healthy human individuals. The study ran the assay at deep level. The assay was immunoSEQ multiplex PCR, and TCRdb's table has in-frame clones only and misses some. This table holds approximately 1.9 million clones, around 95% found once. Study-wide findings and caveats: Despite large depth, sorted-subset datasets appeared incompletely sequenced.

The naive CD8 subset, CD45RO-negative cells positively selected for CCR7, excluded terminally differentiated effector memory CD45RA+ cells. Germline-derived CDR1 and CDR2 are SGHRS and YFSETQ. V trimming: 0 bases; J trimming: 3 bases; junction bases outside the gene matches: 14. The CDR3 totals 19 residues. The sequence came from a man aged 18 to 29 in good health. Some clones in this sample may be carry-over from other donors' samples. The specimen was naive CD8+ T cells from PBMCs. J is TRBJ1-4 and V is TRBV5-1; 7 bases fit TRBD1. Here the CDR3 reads CASSLAVLRQGHSNEKLFF. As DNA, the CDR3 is TGCGCCAGCAGCTTGGCTGTGCTTCGACAGGGACATTCTAATGAAAAACTGTTTTTT.